Each of the 32 T cell receptor beta chains below was sequenced from the same sample in a study of low-dose radiotherapy and immunotherapy resistance in tumors (dated by TCRdb to the early 2020s). Reads for this sample came from an Illumina HiSeq 2500. To make first-strand cDNA, Superscript III was used along with a set of TRAV- and TRBV-specific primers so that both the TCRalpha and TCRbeta chains were covered. An approximately 19-cycle PCR with Phusion amplified the TCRs, pairing a constant-region primer with the adapter that was attached to the V primers. Using fastp at Q25 and MiXCR, TCRdb reprocessed the public reads and kept productive beta chains. Duplicate CDR3 protein sequences are folded into a single record with the most common DNA and genes. This sample comprises under 110,000 distinct CDR3 sequences, around 20% of them detected only once. The ten largest clones capture roughly 4.3% of the sample.

The time point label corresponds to: after trial treatment. Explained via the paper, the treatment or condition label denotes: LDRT plus nivolumab, ipilimumab, low-dose cyclophosphamide and aspirin (RACIN trial). This sample comprised PBMCs, obtained after low-dose radiotherapy plus immunotherapy. These receptors were obtained from a male donor with prostate cancer.

This clonotype showed up many times. This chain joins TRBV20-1 and TRBJ2-1, with a possible D match to TRBD2 (5 bases). Germline-derived CDR1 and CDR2 are DFQATT and SNEGSKA (reference sequence). The CDR3 consists of 12 residues. The ends were cut back, 4 bases at V and 4 bases at J, with 8 bases in the middle. This CDR3 is CSAILAYNEQFF. The CDR3 bases are TGCAGTGCTATCCTAGCTTACAATGAGCAGTTCTTC.

To note about this clonotype: This likely traces to a read error, being one base from a far larger clone. This chain connects TRBV6-1 to TRBJ2-1; a possible D gene is TRBD2 (6 bases). The CDR3 contains 14 residues. Deletions cut 5 bases from V and 10 bases from J, with 18 bases between. Germline V gives CDR1 MNHNS, CDR2 SASEGT. CDR3 bases: TGTGCCAGCAGTCTTCTCGGCGGGGAATACGAGCAGTTCTTC. It encodes CASSLLGGEYEQFF.

The chain links TRBV6-2 or TRBV6-3 to TRBJ1-6, with 7 positions matching TRBD1. With V trimmed by 6 bases and J by 13 bases, 12 bases remained unmatched. Germline V gene lookup returns CDR1 MNHEY and CDR2 SVGEGT. CDR3 length: 14 residues. The CDR3 protein is CASRHDRVYFPLHF. The DNA for the CDR3 is TGTGCCAGCAGACATGACAGGGTATACTTCCCCCTCCACTTT.

The chain is built from TRBV2 and TRBJ2-5, with D unclear. CDR1 and CDR2 (germline): SNHLY, FYNNEI. This CDR3 has 11 residues. The V and J ends lost 8 bases and 5 bases respectively, with 9 bases between them. The CDR3 here is CASLVQETQYF. Here the CDR3 DNA reads TGTGCCAGCTTGGTGCAGGAGACCCAGTACTTC. Filled out from reference TRBV2 and TRBJ2-5, the complete variable domain reads EPEVTQTPSHQVTQMGQEVILRCVPISNHLYFYWYRQILGQKVEFLVSFYNNEISEKSEIFDDQFSVERPDGSNFTLKIRSTKLEDSAMYFCASLVQETQYFGPGTRLLVL.

As concerns this clonotype: This probably arose from a read error, given a far larger clone one base away. The chain is built from TRBV11-2 and TRBJ2-1; D unresolved. Germline V CDR1 and CDR2: SGHAT, FQNNGV. V lost 3 bases to trimming and J lost 10 bases, with 13 bases between them. This CDR3 has 13 residues. The CDR3 here is CASSLETPYEQFF. DNA for the CDR3: TGTGCCAGCAGCTTGGAAACCCCCTACGAGCAGTTCTTC.

In this sample, this clonotype turned up many times. The chain combines TRBV6-2 or TRBV6-3 with TRBJ2-2; 12 bases are a match to TRBD2. The length of the CDR3 is 14 residues. Germline assignment: CDR1 MNHEY and CDR2 SVGEGT. The junction had 2 bases not matched to a gene; V was cut back by 6 bases and J by 6 bases. In DNA form, the CDR3 reads TGTGCCAGCAGGTCTAGCGGGGGGGCCGGGGAGCTGTTTTTT. This gives the protein CASRSSGGAGELFF.

This clonotype has ten or more counts. Here the CDR3 reads CASSSPGLGADTQYF. CDR3 nucleotides: TGTGCCAGCAGTTCCCCGGGACTAGGCGCAGATACGCAGTATTTT. The V gene is TRBV12-3 or TRBV12-4, the J gene TRBJ2-3; 8 nucleotides line up with TRBD2. This CDR3 is built from 15 residues. The J segment lost 4 bases and the V segment lost 4 bases, leaving 7 bases of the junction unmatched.

The chain is built from TRBV28 and TRBJ2-7, with D maybe TRBD2 (5 bases). Between the trimmed V and J ends, which lost 6 bases and 4 bases, there was a span of 19 bases. Per the germline V gene, CDR1 is MDHEN and CDR2 is SYDVKM. CDR3 length equals 15 residues. Here the CDR3 DNA reads TGTGCCAGCAGGCTGGCCCCCGGGGATACATACGAGCAGTACTTC. Protein product: CASRLAPGDTYEQYF.

Many counts were recorded for this clonotype. V gene TRBV6-2 or TRBV6-3 combines with J gene TRBJ2-1; 10 bases align to TRBD1. The CDR3 length is 15 residues. Germline CDR1 and CDR2: MNHEY and SVGEGT. V shed 8 bases and J 3 bases; nucleotides not matched to a gene: 7. The CDR3 here is CASGSDRGLYNEQFF. The CDR3 nucleotides read TGTGCCAGCGGTTCCGACAGGGGGCTCTACAATGAGCAGTTCTTC.

Notes on this clonotype: With a far larger clone one base away, a read error is the likely cause. The chain is built from TRBV5-4 and TRBJ1-2; weak D call: TRBD1 (5 bases). CDR1 is SGHNT, CDR2 YYREEE, per germline (reference sequence). Trimming took off 4 bases at V and 7 bases at J, with 17 bases between the two ends. This CDR3 spans 14 amino acids. The CDR3 loop reads CASSVAWEGVGYTF. In nucleotides, the CDR3 is TGTGCCAGCAGCGTGGCCTGGGAAGGGGTTGGCTACACCTTC.

The genes are TRBV30 and TRBJ2-3, with 11 bases matching TRBD2. V lost 5 bases and J lost 5; bases outside the gene matches: 9. CDR3 length: 15 amino acids. Germline assignment: CDR1 GTSNPN and CDR2 SVGIG (reference sequence). The CDR3 sequence is CAWPFSGGARDTQYF. CDR3 DNA sequence: TGTGCCTGGCCCTTTAGCGGGGGGGCCCGAGATACGCAGTATTTT.

In its sample, this clonotype was seen many times. The chain links TRBV12-3 or TRBV12-4 to TRBJ2-3; 9 nucleotides line up with TRBD1. Trimming took 8 bases from V and 15 from J; bases not matched to a gene: 9. The CDR3 contains 11 residues. CDR3 protein: CASSEGTGPYF. CDR3 nucleotides: TGTGCCAGCTCAGAGGGGACAGGGCCATATTTT.

This clonotype was seen many times. The CDR3 region has the DNA TGCGCCAGCAGCCAAGGGAGGGAGGAGACCCAGTACTTC. This gives the protein CASSQGREETQYF. The chain combines TRBV4-1 with TRBJ2-5, with D perhaps TRBD2 (6 bases). Deletions cut 1 base from V and 5 bases from J, with 8 bases between. Germline V gives CDR1 MGHRA, CDR2 YSYEKL. This CDR3 has 13 residues.

This clonotype appeared many times. The rearrangement uses TRBV6-6 and TRBJ1-5; unclear D gene. Germline V gene sequence: CDR1 MNHNY, CDR2 SVGAGI (reference sequence). With 0 bases removed from V and 3 bases from J, the gap between germline ends came to 9 bases. The CDR3 is made up of 15 amino acids. The CDR3 DNA sequence: TGTGCCAGCAGTTACTCTATGCCAGTCAATCAGCCCCAGCATTTT. As protein: CASSYSMPVNQPQHF.

V is TRBV29-1 and J is TRBJ2-4, with a possible D match to TRBD1 (5 bases). This CDR3 spans 14 amino acids. V was shortened by 4 bases and J by 3 bases, with 13 bases between the two germline ends. The germline V gene has CDR1 SQVTM and CDR2 ANQGSEA. The CDR3, as DNA: TGCAGCGTTGTCAGGGCTAACGACAAAAACATTCAGTACTTC. Translating it yields CSVVRANDKNIQYF.

This clonotype was found many times. The V call is TRBV7-3, the J call TRBJ1-1, with D unresolved. This CDR3 comprises 13 residues. V was trimmed by 1 base and J by 6 bases, leaving 9 bases between them. CDR1 is SGHTA and CDR2 is FQGTGA in the germline V gene. This CDR3 reads CASSLMVASEAFF. The CDR3 DNA follows: TGTGCCAGCAGCTTAATGGTAGCCTCTGAAGCTTTCTTT.

This clonotype was picked up many times. The chain couples TRBV12-3 or TRBV12-4 to TRBJ2-7; 8 bases match TRBD1. Trimming cost V 3 bases and J 1 base; bases outside gene matches: 2. CDR3 length: 14 amino acids. CDR3 in amino acids: CASSFGQGSYEQYF. The CDR3 DNA follows: TGTGCCAGCAGTTTTGGACAGGGATCCTACGAGCAGTACTTC.

This clonotype was recorded at least ten times. V and J are TRBV11-2 and TRBJ2-1; no clear D gene. V was cut by 1 base and J by 8 bases, with 9 bases left in between. The CDR3 loop spans 13 amino acids. CDR1 and CDR2 from the germline V gene are SGHAT and FQNNGV. The CDR3 sequence: CASSLAWGDEQFF. CDR3 sequence (DNA): TGTGCCAGCAGCTTAGCTTGGGGTGATGAGCAGTTCTTC.

The rearrangement links TRBV7-2 to TRBJ2-1; D unresolved. CDR1 is SGHTA, CDR2 FQGNSA, per germline. The V gene lost 5 bases and the J gene lost 8 bases, with 22 bases spanning the gap. This CDR3 is 16 amino acids long. The CDR3 nucleotides are TGTGCCAGCAGCAAATCATGGACGGATCTCTCGTATGAGCAGTTCTTC. This encodes CASSKSWTDLSYEQFF.

This clonotype was seen at least ten times. This chain joins TRBV7-8 and TRBJ1-6; unclear D gene. This CDR3 is 15 amino acids long. Trimming cost V 2 bases and J 0 bases, with 5 bases left between them. Per germline, CDR1 SGHVS and CDR2 FQNEAQ. CDR3 loop: CASSLRSSYNSPLHF. The CDR3 DNA sequence: TGTGCCAGCAGCTTAAGGAGCTCCTATAATTCACCCCTCCACTTT.

This clonotype appeared many times. A junction end diverges from the germline sequence, so it may reflect a read error. The chain has TRBV20-1 and TRBJ1-1, with D unclear. The CDR3 loop spans 8 amino acids. Germline V CDR1 and CDR2: DFQATT, SNEGSKA (reference sequence). The CDR3 reads CVTLEAFF. In DNA form, the CDR3 reads TGTGTGACCCTAGAAGCTTTCTTT.

J is TRBJ1-5 and V is TRBV6-2 or TRBV6-3, with TRBD1 identical over 7 bases. V gave up 1 base and J gave up 0 bases; unmatched junction bases: 3. In germline, CDR1 is MNHEY, CDR2 SVGEGT. The CDR3 sequence is 16 residues long. CDR3 in DNA: TGTGCCAGCAGTTACTGGGGACAGAATAGCAATCAGCCCCAGCATTTT. Protein: CASSYWGQNSNQPQHF.

This clonotype occurred many times. CDR3 sequence: CASSFDSSSYNEQFF. In DNA form, the CDR3 reads TGTGCCAGCAGCTTTGACAGCAGCTCCTACAATGAGCAGTTCTTC. The chain carries TRBV7-2 and TRBJ2-1; D might be TRBD1 (5 bases). Germline V gene data show CDR1 as SGHTA and CDR2 as FQGNSA. V lost 3 bases to trimming and J lost 0 bases, with 9 bases between them. The CDR3 totals 15 residues.

V gene TRBV5-1 combines with J gene TRBJ2-3; D possibly uses TRBD1 or TRBD2 (5 bases each). The CDR3 is 15 amino acids. V lost 4 bases to trimming and J lost 5 bases, with 17 bases between them. Germline CDR1 reads SGHRS; CDR2 reads YFSETQ. Written as DNA, the CDR3 is TGCGCCAGCAGCCGGGACGGGGAATGGGGAGATACGCAGTATTTT. Protein: CASSRDGEWGDTQYF.

This clonotype was observed many times. The V and J genes are TRBV3-1 and TRBJ2-1; 11 bases line up with TRBD2. The CDR3 totals 15 residues. The germline gives CDR1 LGHDT, CDR2 YNNKEL (reference sequence). The V segment lost 3 bases and the J segment 9 bases; nucleotides outside the gene matches: 7. CDR3 bases: TGTGCCAGCAGCCAGGCCCCGCTAGCGGGGGGTGAGCAGTTCTTC. Its protein is CASSQAPLAGGEQFF.

This clonotype was counted ten times or more. The chain joins TRBV7-2 to TRBJ2-5, with 7 bases aligning to TRBD2. This CDR3 has 14 amino acids. The junction had 6 bases not matched to a gene; V was cut back by 3 bases and J by 5 bases. CDR1 is SGHTA, CDR2 FQGNSA, per germline. DNA of the CDR3: TGTGCCAGCAGCTTTGCGGGGGTGAGGGAGACCCAGTACTTC. Translated, it gives CASSFAGVRETQYF. The complete variable domain, with remaining parts taken from reference TRBV7-2 and TRBJ2-5, reads GAGVSQSPSNKVTEKGKDVELRCDPISGHTALYWYRQSLGQGLEFLIYFQGNSAPDKSGLPSDRFSAERTGGSVSTLTIQRTQQEDSAVYLCASSFAGVRETQYFGPGTRLLVL.

This clonotype was observed at least ten times. This chain links TRBV7-3 with TRBJ1-1; D is possibly TRBD1 (5 bases). This CDR3 region has 13 residues. V shed 2 bases and J shed 6 bases, with 10 bases lying between them. The germline V gene encodes CDR1 SGHTA and CDR2 FQGTGA. The CDR3 nucleotides read TGTGCCAGCAGCTTAGGGGGGGAACCTGAAGCTTTCTTT. It translates to CASSLGGEPEAFF.

Points on this clonotype: No DNA is shown, since the ends of the CDR3 on it are uncertain; the CDR3 is the one TCRdb lists. The CDR3 sequence: CASSDRATRAGELFFF. The V call is TRBV7-6, the J call TRBJ2-2; the DNA was not used to check the table's D call, TRBD1. The CDR3 totals 16 residues, both ends included. Germline V gene data show CDR1 as SGHVS and CDR2 as FNYEAQ.

This clonotype was detected many times. The chain has TRBV14 and TRBJ1-1; the D is unclear. Looked up from germline, CDR1 is SGHDN and CDR2 is FVKESK. V lost 4 bases and J 4 bases, leaving 16 bases between the germline ends. The CDR3 is 15 residues long. CDR3 region: CASSPRIRKATEAFF. As DNA, the CDR3 is TGTGCCAGCAGCCCGAGGATACGAAAGGCCACTGAAGCTTTCTTT. The full variable domain, in which reference TRBV14 and TRBJ1-1 provide the parts outside the CDR3, is EAGVTQFPSHSVIEKGQTVTLRCDPISGHDNLYWYRRVMGKEIKFLLHFVKESKQDESGMPNNRFLAERTGGTYSTLKVQPAELEDSGVYFCASSPRIRKATEAFFGQGTRLTVV.

Ten or more counts support this clonotype. The chain has TRBV7-8 and TRBJ1-5; no clear D gene. V gave up 5 bases and J gave up 4 bases, with 12 bases separating them. CDR1 is SGHVS and CDR2 is FQNEAQ in the germline V gene. This CDR3 has 14 amino acids. DNA for the CDR3: TGTGCCAGCAGCCTACCTAGGGAGAATCAGCCCCAGCATTTT. Its translation: CASSLPRENQPQHF.

This clonotype was detected many times. This CDR3 is CASSGSGGYNEQFF. For the CDR3, the DNA is TGCGCCAGCAGCGGCAGCGGGGGCTACAATGAGCAGTTCTTC. The J gene is TRBJ2-1, the V gene TRBV5-1; 8 positions agree with TRBD2. Germline-derived CDR1 and CDR2 are SGHRS and YFSETQ. The CDR3 is made up of 14 amino acids. Trimming took 4 bases from V and 3 from J; bases not matched to a gene: 3.

This clonotype was seen ten or more times. The chain is built from TRBV27 and TRBJ2-5; unclear D gene. The length of the CDR3 is 11 residues. In germline, CDR1 is MNHEY, CDR2 SMNVEV (reference sequence). Trimming removed 10 bases at V and 5 bases at J, with 11 bases between. The CDR3 DNA reads TGTGCCACCTCATTGGGGGAGACCCAGTACTTC. It translates to CATSLGETQYF.